Following are 21 T cell receptor beta chains from one sample sequenced in a study of T cells in Graves' hyperthyroidism and ophthalmopathy. TCR beta CDR3 regions were amplified from RNA. The primer set for the first-round RT-PCR of the TCR CDR3 was HTBI. TCRdb re-called the multiplex PCR reads with MiXCR, one entry per CDR3 protein. The sample records more than 600,000 distinct CDR3 sequences, 16% being singletons. Specimen: blood. The source of these receptors is a man aged 18 to 30 with Graves' hyperthyroidism.

This clonotype was seen ten or more times. The V and J genes are TRBV28 and TRBJ2-3; 8 bases agree with TRBD2. V was clipped by 3 bases and J by 4 bases; unmatched bases: 6. Germline CDR1 and CDR2: MDHEN and SYDVKM. The CDR3 sequence is 15 residues long. The CDR3 here is CASSLVSGSADTQYF. The CDR3 DNA sequence: TGTGCCAGCAGTTTGGTCAGCGGGAGTGCAGATACGCAGTATTTT.

In nucleotides, the CDR3 is TGTGCCATACCTAGCGGGGGGGCTCGGAGTGAGCAGTTCTTC. Protein sequence: CAIPSGGARSEQFF. The V call is TRBV2, the J call TRBJ2-1, with TRBD2 identical over 12 bases. This CDR3 has 14 residues. V was clipped by 10 bases and J by 9 bases; unmatched bases: 10. Germline V lookup: CDR1 SNHLY, CDR2 FYNNEI.

This clonotype appeared a few times. The chain links TRBV12-3 or TRBV12-4 to TRBJ2-1, with 11 bases that match TRBD2. The CDR3 has 13 residues. The V and J ends lost 6 bases and 8 bases, in that order; junction bases with no gene match: 3. Here the CDR3 DNA reads TGTGCCAGCAGACTAGCGGGAGAGGATGAGCAGTTCTTC. Its protein product is CASRLAGEDEQFF.

This clonotype was observed at least ten times. The rearrangement joins TRBV6-1 to TRBJ2-7, with 8 bases that match TRBD2. Trimming at V came to 2 bases and at J to 2 bases, leaving 14 bases not matched to a gene. Germline CDR1 MNHNS, CDR2 SASEGT. This CDR3 has 18 amino acids. CDR3 sequence (DNA): TGTGCCAGCAGTGAAATTTGGACTAGCAGATCGAAAACCTACGAGCAGTACTTC. It codes for CASSEIWTSRSKTYEQYF.

A few counts support this clonotype. A much bigger clone sits one base away, suggesting this may be a read error. The gene calls are TRBV2 and TRBJ1-2; D is uncertain. The ends were cut back, 5 bases at V and 12 bases at J, with 16 bases in the middle. From germline, CDR1 is SNHLY and CDR2 FYNNEI. There are 12 residues in the CDR3. The CDR3 bases are TGTGCCAGCAGTCTCCTTGGTAGAGGCCACACCTTC. This sequence encodes CASSLLGRGHTF.

This clonotype was found a few times. The chain couples TRBV5-1 to TRBJ1-1; 9 nucleotides line up with TRBD1. The CDR3 is 14 residues long. Trimming cost V 0 bases and J 11 bases; bases outside gene matches: 8. CDR1 and CDR2 from the germline V gene are SGHRS and YFSETQ. The CDR3 reads CASSLEDRGDDAFF. The CDR3 bases are TGCGCCAGCAGCTTGGAGGACAGGGGTGATGATGCTTTCTTT.

In its sample, this clonotype was seen many times. This chain links TRBV28 with TRBJ2-1; no reliable D call. Trimming took 7 bases from V and 1 from J, leaving 8 bases between them. Germline V lookup: CDR1 MDHEN, CDR2 SYDVKM. This CDR3 is built from 13 residues. The CDR3 DNA reads as TGTGCCAGCAATAGATTATCCTACAATGAGCAGTTCTTC. The encoded protein is CASNRLSYNEQFF.

This clonotype was seen only a few times. The chain links TRBV28 to TRBJ1-2, with D unresolved. V was shortened by 6 bases and J by 2 bases, with 7 bases between the two germline ends. The germline V gene has CDR1 MDHEN and CDR2 SYDVKM. This CDR3 has 12 residues. CDR3 DNA sequence: TGTGCCAGCAGAAAGGGAAACTATGGCTACACCTTC. Residues: CASRKGNYGYTF.

DNA of the CDR3: TGTGCCAGCAGTTACGGGGGACCTCCGGGCTACACCTTC. Its protein product is CASSYGGPPGYTF. V is TRBV6-2 or TRBV6-3 and J is TRBJ1-2; D is possibly TRBD1 (5 bases). V gave up 2 bases and J gave up 8 bases, with 12 bases separating them. In germline, CDR1 is MNHEY, CDR2 SVGEGT. The CDR3 has 13 residues.

Regarding this clonotype: The junction departs from germline at one end; a sequencing error may be responsible. The chain employs TRBV28 and TRBJ2-1, with 7 bases matching TRBD2. Germline assignment: CDR1 MDHEN and CDR2 SYDVKM. The CDR3 spans 14 residues. CDR3 loop: CAITGLAEYSEQFF. CDR3 bases: TGTGCCATCACCGGTCTAGCGGAATACAGTGAGCAGTTCTTC.

This clonotype was recorded many times. The chain links TRBV11-1 to TRBJ2-7; a possible D gene is TRBD2 (6 bases). From germline, CDR1 is SGHAT and CDR2 FQDESV (reference sequence). This CDR3 region has 13 residues. V was pared by 4 bases and J by 9 bases, with 16 bases between. Here the CDR3 reads CASSSPGTHSQYF. The CDR3 DNA sequence: TGTGCCAGCAGCTCCCCCGGGACTCACTCGCAGTACTTC.

This clonotype was observed at least ten times. This chain's CDR3 is CASSYLGGNTEAFF. CDR3 in DNA: TGTGCCAGCAGTTATTTGGGCGGGAACACTGAAGCTTTCTTT. The genes are TRBV6-2 or TRBV6-3 and TRBJ1-1; D not resolved. Germline V gives CDR1 MNHEY, CDR2 SVGEGT. V dropped 3 bases and J dropped 1 base, with 9 bases sitting between them. The CDR3 extends over 14 amino acids.

This clonotype was found a few times. This chain joins TRBV29-1 and TRBJ2-7; 8 nucleotides line up with TRBD1. CDR3 length: 12 residues. J was trimmed by 7 bases and V by 4 bases; bases with no gene match: 6. Germline values: CDR1 SQVTM, CDR2 ANQGSEA. CDR3: CSVGQGAREQYF. The DNA for the CDR3 is TGCAGCGTTGGGCAGGGGGCGCGGGAGCAGTACTTC.

This clonotype was recorded many times. The J gene is TRBJ2-7, the V gene TRBV9, with a weak D call TRBD2 (6 bases). CDR3 length equals 13 residues. The germline V and J ends were trimmed by 0 bases and 5 bases, with 9 bases remaining between them. Per the germline V gene, CDR1 is SGDLS and CDR2 is YYNGEE. The DNA of the CDR3 is TGTGCCAGCAGCGTAGGCGGGGAGGACGAGCAGTACTTC. This translates into CASSVGGEDEQYF.

This clonotype occurred a few times. The chain joins TRBV10-1 to TRBJ2-1, with TRBD1 matching over 7 bases. Germline loops: CDR1 WNHNN, CDR2 SYGVQD (reference sequence). The CDR3 contains 15 residues. The junction had 5 bases not matched to a gene; V was cut back by 2 bases and J by 4 bases. CDR3 sequence reads: CASSETGETYNEQFF. Here the CDR3 DNA reads TGCGCCAGCAGTGAGACAGGGGAAACTTACAATGAGCAGTTCTTC.

In this sample, this clonotype turned up many times. This chain joins TRBV28 and TRBJ2-2, with TRBD2 matching over 10 bases. Germline V lookup: CDR1 MDHEN, CDR2 SYDVKM. The CDR3 is 16 amino acids. Losses at the gene ends were 5 bases for V and 2 bases for J; bases not matched to a gene: 5. The CDR3 region is CASSRGLALNTGELFF. For the CDR3, the DNA is TGTGCCAGCAGTCGGGGACTAGCGCTAAACACCGGGGAGCTGTTTTTT.

This clonotype showed up many times. The rearrangement links TRBV10-3 to TRBJ2-3; D gene ambiguous. The germline V gene has CDR1 ENHRY and CDR2 SYGVKD. The V end was cut by 6 bases, the J end by 4 bases, with 14 bases between. The CDR3 totals 14 residues. In DNA, the CDR3 is TGTGCCATCAGCGGAGCTGCGGCAGCAGATACGCAGTATTTT. It yields the protein CAISGAAAADTQYF.

The sample holds many counts of this clonotype. The rearrangement links TRBV11-3 to TRBJ2-3, with 10 bases fitting TRBD2. Per germline, CDR1 SGHNT and CDR2 YENEEA. The CDR3 is made up of 17 amino acids. V was pared by 3 bases and J by 0 bases, with 6 bases of the junction left unmatched. CDR3 region: CASSLKLAGPSTDTQYF. The DNA for the CDR3 is TGTGCCAGCAGCTTGAAACTAGCGGGACCCAGCACAGATACGCAGTATTTT.

At least ten counts were recorded for this clonotype. This chain's CDR3 is CASSEAALAGAEEQFF. The CDR3 DNA sequence: TGTGCCAGCAGTGAAGCAGCGCTAGCGGGAGCGGAAGAGCAGTTCTTC. The chain joins TRBV2 to TRBJ2-1, with 10 positions matching TRBD2. CDR1 is SNHLY and CDR2 is FYNNEI in the germline V gene. Trimming at V came to 0 bases and at J to 10 bases, leaving 9 bases not matched to a gene. The CDR3 length is 16 residues.

V gene TRBV13 combines with J gene TRBJ2-7; no reliable D call. Germline assignment: CDR1 PRHDT and CDR2 FYEKMQ (reference sequence). V was cut by 7 bases and J by 2 bases, with 18 bases left in between. The CDR3 loop spans 15 amino acids. CDR3 in amino acids: CASTLVLGGTYEQYF. The CDR3 nucleotides are TGTGCCAGCACCCTAGTCTTGGGCGGTACCTACGAGCAGTACTTC.

In DNA, the CDR3 is TGTGCCAGCAGCTTCCGGGGGAGATTGGGAAACAATGAGCAGTTCTTC. Translated: CASSFRGRLGNNEQFF. J is TRBJ2-1 and V is TRBV5-5, with D perhaps matching TRBD2 (6 bases). CDR3 length equals 16 residues. The V gene's germline CDR1 is SGHKS and CDR2 YYEKEE (reference sequence). V gave up 2 bases and J gave up 5 bases, with 17 bases separating them.